A selection of T cell receptor beta chains follows, all from one sample in a study of cytomegalovirus exposure and HLA in healthy donors. Generated by immunoSEQ multiplex PCR, the TCRdb table keeps only in-frame clones and is missing some. The clone table shows some 75,000 clones, with the ten largest holding about 0.82%. Sequences were obtained from PBMCs. These receptors were taken from a boy younger than 18 in good health and CMV-seronegative. Both conserved end residues are part of each CDR3.

j_call	v_call	cdr3_aa
TRBJ2-2	TRBV5-4	CASSLDIFTGELFF
TRBJ1-2	TRBV30	CAWSGGRGGDHLIYGYTF
TRBJ2-7	TRBV5-1	CASSMRQGDEQYF
TRBJ1-5	TRBV19	CASKEGRFGNQPQHF
TRBJ2-7	TRBV4-2	CASSQAGAYEQYF
TRBJ2-6	TRBV5-6	CASSMGRDSGANVLTF
TRBJ1-2	TRBV5-6	CASSSDRGRDGYTF
TRBJ1-1	TRBV5-1	CASSETPNTEAFF
TRBJ2-2	TRBV19	CASSTGGVPTGELFF
TRBJ1-6	TRBV4-1	CASSHRDTPLHF
TRBJ1-2	TRBV10-2	CASRTDSYGYTF
TRBJ1-3	TRBV19	CASSLQGSGNTIYF
TRBJ2-3	TRBV9	CASSVGSSDTQYF
TRBJ1-1	TRBV7-9	CASSPARMNTEAFF
TRBJ1-1	TRBV10-2	CASSEPVGDIMNTEAFF
TRBJ2-5	TRBV21-1	CASLNRHAEETQYF
TRBJ1-2	TRBV7-9	CASSSGSNF
TRBJ2-1	TRBV15	CATSRIRQYNEQFF
TRBJ2-7	TRBV30	CAWSRDTPYEQYF
TRBJ1-1	TRBV6-1	CASSDPGMNTEAFF
TRBJ2-2	TRBV6-5	CASSYWQGSGELFF
TRBJ1-2	TRBV19	CASSYGRTVYGYTF
TRBJ1-1	TRBV10-1	CASIRGKAFF